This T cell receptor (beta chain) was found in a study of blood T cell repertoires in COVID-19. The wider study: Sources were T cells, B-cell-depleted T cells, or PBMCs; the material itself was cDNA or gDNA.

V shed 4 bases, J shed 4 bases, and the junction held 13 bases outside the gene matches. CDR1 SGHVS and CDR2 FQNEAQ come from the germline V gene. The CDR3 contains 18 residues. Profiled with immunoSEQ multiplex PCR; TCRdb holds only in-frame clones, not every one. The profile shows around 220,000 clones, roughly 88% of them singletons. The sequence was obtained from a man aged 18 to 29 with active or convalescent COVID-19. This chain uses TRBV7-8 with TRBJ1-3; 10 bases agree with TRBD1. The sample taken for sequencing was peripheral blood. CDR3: CASSYTIRDRGSGNTIYF. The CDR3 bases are TGTGCCAGCAGCTATACAATCAGGGACAGGGGATCGGGAAACACCATATATTTT.